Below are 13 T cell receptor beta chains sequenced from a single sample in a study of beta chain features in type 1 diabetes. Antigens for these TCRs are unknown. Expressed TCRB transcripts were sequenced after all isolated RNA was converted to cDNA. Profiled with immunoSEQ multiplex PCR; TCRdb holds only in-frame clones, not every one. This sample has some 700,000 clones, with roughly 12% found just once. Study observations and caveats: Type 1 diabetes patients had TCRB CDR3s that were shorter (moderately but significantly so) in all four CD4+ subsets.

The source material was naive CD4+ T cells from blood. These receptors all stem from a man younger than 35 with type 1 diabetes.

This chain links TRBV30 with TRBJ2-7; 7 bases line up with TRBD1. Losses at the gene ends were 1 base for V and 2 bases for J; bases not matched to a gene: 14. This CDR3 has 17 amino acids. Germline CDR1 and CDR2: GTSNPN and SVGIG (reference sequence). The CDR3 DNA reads TGTGCCTGGAGTGAACTACGAACCCAGGGGGTACCCTACGAGCAGTACTTC. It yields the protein CAWSELRTQGVPYEQYF. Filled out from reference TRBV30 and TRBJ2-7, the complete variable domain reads SQTIHQWPATLVQPVGSPLSLECTVEGTSNPNLYWYRQAAGRGLQLLFYSVGIGQISSEVPQNLSASRPQDRQFILSSKKLLLSDSGFYLCAWSELRTQGVPYEQYFGPGTRLTVT.

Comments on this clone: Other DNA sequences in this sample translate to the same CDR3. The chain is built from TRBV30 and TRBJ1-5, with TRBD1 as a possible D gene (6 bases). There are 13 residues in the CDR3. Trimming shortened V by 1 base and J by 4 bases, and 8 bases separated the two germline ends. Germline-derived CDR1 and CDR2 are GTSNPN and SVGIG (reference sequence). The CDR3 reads CAWSGQENQPQHF. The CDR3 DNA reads TGTGCCTGGAGTGGACAGGAAAATCAGCCCCAGCATTTT.

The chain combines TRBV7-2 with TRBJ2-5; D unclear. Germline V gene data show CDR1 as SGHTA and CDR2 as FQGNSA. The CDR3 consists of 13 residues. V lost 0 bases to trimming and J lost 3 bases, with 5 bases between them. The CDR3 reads CASSLAGKETQYF. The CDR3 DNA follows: TGTGCCAGCAGCTTAGCAGGGAAAGAGACCCAGTACTTC.

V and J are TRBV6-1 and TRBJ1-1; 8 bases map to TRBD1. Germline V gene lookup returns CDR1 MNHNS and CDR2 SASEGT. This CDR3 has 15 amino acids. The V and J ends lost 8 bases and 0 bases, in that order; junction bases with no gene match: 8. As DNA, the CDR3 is TGTGCCAGCCGGACAGGGACGTTCATGAACACTGAAGCTTTCTTT. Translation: CASRTGTFMNTEAFF.

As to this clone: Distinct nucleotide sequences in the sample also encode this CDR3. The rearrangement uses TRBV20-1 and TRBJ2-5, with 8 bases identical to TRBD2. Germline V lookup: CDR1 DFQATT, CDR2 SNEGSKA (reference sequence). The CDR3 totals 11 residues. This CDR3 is CSAREGETQYF. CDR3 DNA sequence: TGCAGCGCCCGGGAGGGGGAGACCCAGTACTTC.

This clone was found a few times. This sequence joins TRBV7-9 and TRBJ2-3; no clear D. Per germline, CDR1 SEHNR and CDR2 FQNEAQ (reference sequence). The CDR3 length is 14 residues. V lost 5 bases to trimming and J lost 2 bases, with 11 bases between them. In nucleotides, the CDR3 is TGTGCCAGCAGCCGCAGCACCACCACAGATACGCAGTATTTT. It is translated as CASSRSTTTDTQYF.

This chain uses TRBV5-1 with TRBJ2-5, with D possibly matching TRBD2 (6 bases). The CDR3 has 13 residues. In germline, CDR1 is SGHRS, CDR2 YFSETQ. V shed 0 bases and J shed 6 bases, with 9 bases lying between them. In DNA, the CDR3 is TGCGCCAGCAGCTTGGAAGGAGGGCAGACCCAGTACTTC. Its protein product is CASSLEGGQTQYF. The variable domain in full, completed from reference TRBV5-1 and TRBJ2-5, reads KAGVTQTPRYLIKTRGQQVTLSCSPISGHRSVSWYQQTPGQGLQFLFEYFSETQRNKGNFPGRFSGRQFSNSRSEMNVSTLELGDSALYLCASSLEGGQTQYFGPGTRLLVL.

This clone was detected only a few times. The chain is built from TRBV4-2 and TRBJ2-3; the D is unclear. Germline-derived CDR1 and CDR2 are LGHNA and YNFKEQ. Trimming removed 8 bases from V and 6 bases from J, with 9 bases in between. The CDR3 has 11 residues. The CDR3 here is CASATSDTQYF. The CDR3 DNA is TGTGCCAGCGCAACCTCCGATACGCAGTATTTT.

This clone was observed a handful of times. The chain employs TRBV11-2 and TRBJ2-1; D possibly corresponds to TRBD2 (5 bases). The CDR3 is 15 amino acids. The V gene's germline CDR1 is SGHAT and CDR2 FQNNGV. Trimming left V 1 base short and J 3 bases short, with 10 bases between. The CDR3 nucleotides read TGTGCCAGCAGCTTAGTATCGGGAAACTACAATGAGCAGTTCTTC. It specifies CASSLVSGNYNEQFF.

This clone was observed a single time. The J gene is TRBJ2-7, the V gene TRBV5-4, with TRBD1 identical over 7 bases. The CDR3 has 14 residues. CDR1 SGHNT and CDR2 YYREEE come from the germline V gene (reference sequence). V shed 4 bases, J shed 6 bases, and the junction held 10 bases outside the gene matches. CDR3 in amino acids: CASSTGTALGEQYF. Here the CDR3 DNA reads TGTGCCAGCAGCACCGGGACAGCCCTCGGCGAGCAGTACTTC.

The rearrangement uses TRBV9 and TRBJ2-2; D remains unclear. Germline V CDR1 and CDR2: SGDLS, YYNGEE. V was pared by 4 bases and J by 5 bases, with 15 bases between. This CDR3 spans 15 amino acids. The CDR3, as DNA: TGTGCCAGCAGCCTCCCGGGCCAAACGACCGGGGAGCTGTTTTTT. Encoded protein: CASSLPGQTTGELFF.

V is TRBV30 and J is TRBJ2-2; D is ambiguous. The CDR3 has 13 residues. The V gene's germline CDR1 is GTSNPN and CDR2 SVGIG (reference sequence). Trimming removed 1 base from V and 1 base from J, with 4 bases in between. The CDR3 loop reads CAWSAQNTGELFF. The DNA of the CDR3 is TGTGCCTGGAGTGCGCAGAACACCGGGGAGCTGTTTTTT.

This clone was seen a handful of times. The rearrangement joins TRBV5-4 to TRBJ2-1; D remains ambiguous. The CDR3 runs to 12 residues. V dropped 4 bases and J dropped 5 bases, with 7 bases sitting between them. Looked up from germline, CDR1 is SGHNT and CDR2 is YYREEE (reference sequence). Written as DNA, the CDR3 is TGTGCCAGCAGCACCCAGAACAATGAGCAGTTCTTC. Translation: CASSTQNNEQFF. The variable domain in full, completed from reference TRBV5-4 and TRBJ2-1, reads ETGVTQSPTHLIKTRGQQVTLRCSSQSGHNTVSWYQQALGQGPQFIFQYYREEENGRGNFPPRFSGLQFPNYSSELNVNALELDDSALYLCASSTQNNEQFFGPGTRLTVL.